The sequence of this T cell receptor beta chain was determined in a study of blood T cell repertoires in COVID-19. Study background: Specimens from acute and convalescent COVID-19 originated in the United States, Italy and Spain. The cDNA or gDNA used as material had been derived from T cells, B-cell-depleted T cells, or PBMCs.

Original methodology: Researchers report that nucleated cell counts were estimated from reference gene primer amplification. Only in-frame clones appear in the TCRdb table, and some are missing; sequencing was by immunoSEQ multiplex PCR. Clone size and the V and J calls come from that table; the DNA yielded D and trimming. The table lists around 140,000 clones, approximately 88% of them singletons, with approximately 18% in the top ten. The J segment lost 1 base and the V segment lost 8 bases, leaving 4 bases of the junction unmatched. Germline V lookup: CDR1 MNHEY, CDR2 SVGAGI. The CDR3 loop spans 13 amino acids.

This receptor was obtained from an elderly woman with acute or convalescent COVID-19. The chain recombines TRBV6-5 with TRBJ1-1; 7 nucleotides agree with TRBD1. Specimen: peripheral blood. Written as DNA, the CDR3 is TGTGCCAGCGGAAGGGGGCAGAACACTGAAGCTTTCTTT. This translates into CASGRGQNTEAFF.